Listed here are 9 T cell receptor beta chains from one sample, sequenced in a study of T cells expressing NK-cell markers. No DNA is given; TCRdb re-called the 5' RACE reads and lists each CDR3 protein once. The ten most abundant clones cover over 1.3% of a sample with roughly 450,000 distinct CDR3 sequences. Sample: blood T cells: a sorted CD56 or NKG2C T cell subset, CD4+ or CD8+ T cells, or bulk PBMC T cells (not recorded which). These receptors came from a woman aged 50 to 65 in good health.

The J gene is TRBJ2-1, the V gene TRBV5-1; TCRdb calls TRBD2, which cannot be checked without DNA. CDR3 length equals 17 residues. Per the germline V gene, CDR1 is SGHRS and CDR2 is YFSETQ. This chain's CDR3 is CASSWLTSGKGYNEQFF.

The chain links TRBV28 to TRBJ2-1; TCRdb outputs TRBD2, but without DNA this stays unchecked. The V gene's germline CDR1 is MDHEN and CDR2 SYDVKM. CDR3 length: 16 amino acids. The CDR3 is CASRRMAGGGGNEQFF.

This chain links TRBV10-3 with TRBJ2-5; TCRdb lists TRBD1, though no DNA is available to test this call. The CDR3 loop spans 15 amino acids. Germline V CDR1 and CDR2: ENHRY, SYGVKD. The CDR3 spells CATTGTGSIGETQYF.

The chain is built from TRBV25-1 and TRBJ1-4; the TRBD1 assignment by TCRdb is unverifiable without DNA. Germline V gene data show CDR1 as MGHDK and CDR2 as SYGVNS. This CDR3 comprises 18 residues. CDR3 in amino acids: CASSSPRGAVSANEKLFF.

This chain links TRBV6-5 with TRBJ1-1; the D call of TRBD1 rests on TCRdb alone, since no DNA is present to check it. Germline-derived CDR1 and CDR2 are MNHEY and SVGAGI. CDR3 length equals 15 residues. The CDR3 loop reads CASRDFGQPNTEAFF.

The genes are TRBV29-1 and TRBJ2-4; TCRdb picks TRBD1, but there is no DNA to check that call. CDR3 length: 14 amino acids. The germline V gene encodes CDR1 SQVTM and CDR2 ANQGSEA. Here the CDR3 reads CSAITTGKKNIQYF.

The chain links TRBV12-3 or TRBV12-4 to TRBJ2-1; TCRdb lists TRBD2, though no DNA is available to test this call. The CDR3 runs 17 residues. The CDR3 here is CASSFLLGGRARNEQFF.

The chain couples TRBV24-1 to TRBJ2-1. There are 13 residues in the CDR3. In germline, CDR1 is KGHDR, CDR2 SFDVKD. The CDR3 spells CATSVEDYNEQFF.

This chain uses TRBV24-1 with TRBJ2-5; TCRdb gives TRBD1 as the D gene, but with no DNA this cannot be confirmed. Germline V gene sequence: CDR1 KGHDR, CDR2 SFDVKD. The CDR3 is made up of 17 amino acids. This chain's CDR3 is CATSDPLGQGATETQYF.